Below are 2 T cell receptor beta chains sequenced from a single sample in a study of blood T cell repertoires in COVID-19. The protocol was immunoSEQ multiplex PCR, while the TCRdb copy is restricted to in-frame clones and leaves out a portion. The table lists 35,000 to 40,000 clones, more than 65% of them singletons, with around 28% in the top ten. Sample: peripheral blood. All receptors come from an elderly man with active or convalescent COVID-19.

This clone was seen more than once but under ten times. CDR3 bases: TGCGCCAGCAGCTTGACAGGGTCATGGGGAGAGACCCAGTACTTC. It yields the protein CASSLTGSWGETQYF. This sequence joins TRBV5-1 and TRBJ2-5, with TRBD1 as a possible D gene (6 bases). This CDR3 has 15 residues. V lost 1 base, J lost 4 bases, and 14 bases lay in between. CDR1 and CDR2 from the germline V gene are SGHRS and YFSETQ.

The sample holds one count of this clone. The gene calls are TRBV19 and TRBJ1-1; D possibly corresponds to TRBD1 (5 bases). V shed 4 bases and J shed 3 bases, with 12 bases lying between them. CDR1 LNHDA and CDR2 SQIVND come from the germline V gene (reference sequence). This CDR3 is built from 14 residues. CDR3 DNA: TGTGCCAGTAGTACAGGGTCTCGGGACACTGAAGCTTTCTTT. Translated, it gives CASSTGSRDTEAFF. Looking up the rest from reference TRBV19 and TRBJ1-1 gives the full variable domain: DGGITQSPKYLFRKEGQNVTLSCEQNLNHDAMYWYRQDPGQGLRLIYYSQIVNDFQKGDIAEGYSVSREKKESFPLTVTSAQKNPTAFYLCASSTGSRDTEAFFGQGTRLTVV.